This is a list of T cell receptor beta chains from one sample in a study of cytomegalovirus exposure and HLA in healthy donors. Some clones are missing from TCRdb's copy, which holds only in-frame ones; the method was immunoSEQ multiplex PCR. This sample has roughly 180,000 clones, with approximately 86% found just once. Sequenced sample: PBMCs. These receptors were collected from a man aged 25-40 years in good health and CMV-seropositive. The CDR3 runs from the conserved cysteine through the conserved F or W. The D gene is left open where the match is weak. Rows give clone size only sometimes, using once, few, many, or a class for an expanded clone.

d_call	clone_size	v_call	j_call	cdr3_aa	cdr3_nt
TRBD2	-	TRBV4-3	TRBJ2-3	CASSHLRTSGASFTDTQYF	TGCGCCAGCAGCCACCTGAGGACTAGCGGGGCTTCTTTCACAGATACGCAGTATTTT
-	-	TRBV5-1	TRBJ2-6	CASSRVGGPSSGANVLTF	TGCGCCAGCAGCCGGGTGGGGGGACCGAGCTCTGGGGCCAACGTCCTGACTTTC
-	-	TRBV4-1	TRBJ2-1	CASSQEGSRRDNEQFF	TGCGCCAGCAGCCAGGAGGGGTCCCGACGGGACAATGAGCAGTTCTTC
TRBD2	-	TRBV6-5	TRBJ2-7	CASSSDSGGAYEQYF	TGTGCCAGCAGTTCAGATAGCGGGGGGGCCTACGAGCAGTACTTC
-	-	TRBV18	TRBJ1-1	CASSQQAELGTEAFF	TGTGCCAGCTCACAACAAGCGGAGTTAGGTACTGAAGCTTTCTTT
-	-	TRBV28	TRBJ2-7	CASSTNKGTGYEQYF	TGTGCCAGCAGCACGAACAAAGGGACTGGCTACGAGCAGTACTTC
TRBD2	-	TRBV19	TRBJ2-1	CASSTQTSGWYNEQFF	TGTGCCAGTAGTACCCAGACTAGCGGCTGGTACAATGAGCAGTTCTTC
TRBD1	-	TRBV27	TRBJ1-2	CASSLTQGAPGIYGYTF	TGTGCCAGCAGTTTAACGCAGGGGGCGCCGGGGATCTATGGCTACACCTTC
-	-	TRBV15	TRBJ2-7	CATSRAGRYSYEQYF	TGTGCCACCAGCAGAGCGGGACGCTACTCCTACGAGCAGTACTTC
TRBD2	-	TRBV27	TRBJ2-7	CASTHSGGEQYF	TGTGCCAGCACTCATTCGGGGGGCGAGCAGTACTTC
-	-	TRBV15	TRBJ1-5	CATSRGGENQPQHF	TGTGCCACCAGCAGAGGTGGGGAAAACCAGCCCCAGCATTTT
TRBD2	-	TRBV5-1	TRBJ2-2	CASSIRLAGTTGELFF	TGCGCCAGCAGCATCCGACTAGCGGGAACCACCGGGGAGCTGTTTTTT
TRBD1	once	TRBV5-6	TRBJ1-6	CASSLGQGARNSPLHF	TGTGCCAGCAGCTTGGGACAGGGGGCGAGGAATTCACCCCTCCACTTT
-	-	TRBV19	TRBJ2-7	CASSIQIAVREQYF	TGTGCCAGTAGTATACAGATAGCGGTGCGCGAGCAGTACTTC
-	-	TRBV9	TRBJ2-1	CASSVDVGGRSGEQFF	TGTGCCAGCAGCGTAGATGTGGGGGGCCGGTCGGGTGAGCAGTTCTTC
-	-	TRBV5-4	TRBJ2-3	CAIHLGLNTDTQYF	TGTGCCATCCACCTAGGACTAAACACAGATACGCAGTATTTT
-	-	TRBV29-1	TRBJ2-1	CSVEPLGVYYNEQFF	TGCAGCGTTGAGCCGCTAGGGGTTTACTACAATGAGCAGTTCTTC
TRBD1	-	TRBV6-5	TRBJ1-5	CASRQGEGPQHF	TGTGCCAGCAGACAGGGGGAAGGACCCCAGCATTTT
-	-	TRBV9	TRBJ2-7	CASSPKGGDSPYEQYF	TGTGCCAGCAGCCCAAAGGGTGGGGATTCCCCCTACGAGCAGTACTTC
TRBD1	-	TRBV6-5	TRBJ1-1	CASSYLQGWHTEAFF	TGTGCCAGCAGTTATCTACAGGGGTGGCACACTGAAGCTTTCTTT
TRBD2	once	TRBV7-9	TRBJ2-5	CASSLGAGGGRETQYF	TGTGCCAGCAGCTTAGGGGCGGGAGGAGGAAGAGAGACCCAGTACTTC
-	-	TRBV4-1	TRBJ2-3	CASSLGGQGDTQYF	TGCGCCAGCAGCTTGGGGGGCCAGGGGGATACGCAGTATTTT
-	-	TRBV5-1	TRBJ2-3	CASSPEEGHSSTDTQYF	TGCGCCAGCAGCCCCGAAGAGGGACACTCTAGCACAGATACGCAGTATTTT
-	-	TRBV11-3	TRBJ2-3	CASSFGQGTDTQYF	TGTGCCAGCAGCTTCGGGCAGGGCACAGATACGCAGTATTTT
-	-	TRBV2	TRBJ1-3	CASSEGQASGNTIYF	TGTGCCAGCAGTGAAGGACAAGCCTCTGGAAACACCATATATTTT
-	-	TRBV5-1	TRBJ2-3	CASSRLGIASTDTQYF	TGCGCCAGCAGCCGACTGGGTATAGCTAGCACAGATACGCAGTATTTT
-	-	TRBV7-6	TRBJ1-2	CASSLQEKYGYTF	TGTGCCAGCAGCTTACAGGAGAAATATGGCTACACCTTC
TRBD1	few	TRBV18	TRBJ2-1	CASSQAGQGSNEQFF	TGTGCCAGCTCACAGGCTGGACAGGGAAGTAATGAGCAGTTCTTC
-	many	TRBV5-4	TRBJ2-7	CASSLAPGTSHEQYF	TGTGCCAGCAGCCTGGCCCCTGGGACAAGCCACGAGCAGTACTTC
TRBD1	-	TRBV9	TRBJ2-3	CASSNTGASTDTQYF	TGTGCCAGCAGCAACACAGGGGCCAGCACAGATACGCAGTATTTT
-	-	TRBV6-4	TRBJ1-5	CASSDSVAVYSNQPQHF	TGTGCCAGCAGTGACTCCGTGGCAGTTTATAGCAATCAGCCCCAGCATTTT
-	-	TRBV5-6	TRBJ1-4	CASSTVPTTNEKLFF	TGTGCCAGCAGCACAGTACCAACAACTAATGAAAAACTGTTTTTT
-	-	TRBV2	TRBJ2-2	CASSEALLGDTYTGELFF	TGTGCCAGCAGTGAAGCGCTTTTGGGAGATACCTACACCGGGGAGCTGTTTTTT
-	-	TRBV27	TRBJ2-7	CASSPRGAYEQYF	TGTGCCAGCAGTCCTCGGGGAGCCTACGAGCAGTACTTC
TRBD1	-	TRBV9	TRBJ2-5	CASSPPPGQNQETQYF	TGTGCCAGCAGCCCACCCCCGGGACAGAACCAAGAGACCCAGTACTTC
-	-	TRBV7-7	TRBJ2-7	CASSPGPSYEQYF	TGTGCCAGCAGCCCTGGCCCCTCCTACGAGCAGTACTTC
TRBD2	-	TRBV4-1	TRBJ2-7	CASSQGGGLSYEQYF	TGCGCCAGCAGCCAAGGCGGGGGGCTGTCCTACGAGCAGTACTTC
TRBD2	-	TRBV11-2	TRBJ2-1	CASSFPAGNEQFF	TGTGCCAGCAGCTTTCCAGCGGGAAATGAGCAGTTCTTC
TRBD2	-	TRBV9	TRBJ2-2	CASSPARGGPPGELFF	TGTGCCAGCAGCCCCGCTCGCGGGGGGCCACCCGGGGAGCTGTTTTTT
TRBD2	-	TRBV7-9	TRBJ2-3	CASSLGGGADTQYF	TGTGCCAGCAGCTTAGGGGGAGGGGCAGATACGCAGTATTTT
TRBD2	-	TRBV7-7	TRBJ2-2	CASSLGVLAGGDTGELFF	TGTGCTAGCAGCCTGGGGGTGCTAGCGGGAGGGGACACCGGGGAGCTGTTTTTT
-	-	TRBV7-8	TRBJ2-7	CASSLYAGKYEQYF	TGTGCCAGCAGCTTATACGCGGGGAAGTACGAGCAGTACTTC
-	once	TRBV21-1	TRBJ1-2	CASSKRGLRRTF	TGTGCCAGCAGCAAACGAGGGTTGAGGAGGACCTTC
TRBD1	-	TRBV11-2	TRBJ2-5	CASGQGSEETQYF	TGTGCCAGCGGACAGGGGAGCGAGGAGACCCAGTACTTC
TRBD1	-	TRBV27	TRBJ1-2	CASSSGGATGSRGYTF	TGTGCCAGCAGTTCCGGTGGGGCGACAGGGAGTCGGGGCTACACCTTC
-	-	TRBV2	TRBJ1-1	CASREGHTYTEAFF	TGTGCCAGCAGGGAGGGACACACTTACACTGAAGCTTTCTTT
-	-	TRBV4-1	TRBJ1-2	CASSQDSRAVYTF	TGCGCCAGCAGCCAAGATTCAAGGGCCGTCTACACCTTC
-	-	TRBV11-2	TRBJ1-5	CASSDGPNQPQHF	TGTGCCAGCAGCGACGGCCCTAATCAGCCCCAGCATTTT
-	-	TRBV18	TRBJ1-5	CASSPREGKGQPQHF	TGTGCCAGCTCACCACGTGAAGGGAAGGGTCAGCCCCAGCATTTT
-	-	TRBV5-1	TRBJ1-2	CASSSLGFQGYTF	TGCGCCAGCAGCTCGCTCGGGTTCCAGGGCTACACCTTC
-	-	TRBV11-2	TRBJ1-2	CASSLQQALGGYTF	TGTGCCAGCAGCTTGCAGCAGGCCTTGGGAGGCTACACCTTC
-	-	TRBV19	TRBJ1-5	CASKWRASNQPQHF	TGTGCCAGCAAATGGCGTGCCAGCAATCAGCCCCAGCATTTT
-	-	TRBV7-2	TRBJ1-1	CASSKEGLNTEAFF	TGTGCCAGCAGCAAAGAGGGGTTGAACACTGAAGCTTTCTTT